Described below is a single T cell receptor beta chain sequence and its context. Its antigen remains unidentified. Per-base qualities were not stored, and no clone one base away is much larger. These data originate in a study of T-cell reconstitution after alpha-beta-depleted transplantation in children (dated by TCRdb to 2016 to 2017). Regarding the research as a whole: T-cell immune reconstitution after TCRalphabeta/CD19-depleted allogeneic hematopoietic cell transplantation in children was quantitatively tracked in the study by means of TCR repertoire profiling.

The library relied on PCR. The listed sequencing device is Illumina HiSeq 2500. To normalize quantification of the TCRbeta repertoire, the TCR libraries were built with molecular barcoding that relied on unique molecular identifiers. TCRdb reanalyzed the raw reads on its own, using fastp at Q25 for trimming and MiXCR for clone calling, and kept in-frame beta chains. CDR3 protein sequences are deduplicated, and each keeps its most common genes and DNA. This sample is represented by 500,000 to 600,000 distinct CDR3 sequences; 15% to 20% of them were singletons. Over 3% of the sample goes to the ten largest clones. Trimming takes 10 bases from V and 9 bases from J, and the germline ends sit 16 bases apart. The CDR3 contains 12 residues, cysteine and phenylalanine counted. Just the 36-base CDR3 DNA is kept, in frame starting at base 1.

The TCR originated in a human donor who donated a stem cell graft to a child with acute lymphoblastic leukemia. Source: PBMCs from the stem cell graft donor, taken from the stem cell graft. The rearranged chain carries TRBV12-3 or TRBV12-4 and TRBJ2-1; TRBD2 is perhaps the D gene, given 6 matching bases. CDR3 protein: CATSGGIREQFF. The bases read TGTGCCACCTCCGGCGGGATCCGTGAGCAGTTCTTC.